This TCR beta chain was obtained from a study of blood T cell repertoires in COVID-19. Sequencing was performed with immunoSEQ multiplex PCR; in TCRdb, only in-frame clones are kept and a portion is missing. The sample lists around 300,000 clones, roughly nine tenths occurring once. Trimming took 6 bases from V and 4 from J, leaving 7 bases between them. The CDR3 sequence is 12 residues long. Germline CDR1 and CDR2: MNHNY and SVGAGI (reference sequence). This chain connects TRBV6-6 to TRBJ1-3; D call uncertain. Sequencing was done on a sample of peripheral blood. The receptor comes from a young woman with COVID-19, enrolled during active disease. The CDR3 sequence is CASSYEGNTIYF. The DNA for the CDR3 is TGTGCCAGCAGCTACGAGGGAAACACCATATATTTT.